Sequencing of this T cell receptor (beta chain) was carried out in a study of blood T cell repertoires in COVID-19. Background on the study: Acute and convalescent COVID-19 samples came from the United States, Italy and Spain. The cDNA or gDNA used as material had been derived from T cells, B-cell-depleted T cells, or PBMCs.

Original handling: Reference gene primer amplification in the assay estimated nucleated cell counts. Method: immunoSEQ multiplex PCR; TCRdb's copy keeps in-frame clones and lacks some. Clone size and the V and J calls come from that table; the DNA yielded D and trimming. The top ten clones hold more than 4% of a sample with roughly 140,000 clones, approximately 87% of them seen once. This CDR3 has 14 residues. With 4 bases removed from V and 4 bases from J, the gap between germline ends came to 13 bases. CDR1 SGHAT and CDR2 FQNNGV come from the germline V gene. V usage is TRBV11-2 and J usage is TRBJ1-1; a possible D gene is TRBD1 (6 bases). This clonotype was sampled from a woman aged 40 to 49 with acute or convalescent COVID-19. Sequencing input: peripheral blood. The CDR3 here is CASSSQGRVTEAFF. CDR3 nucleotide sequence: TGTGCCAGCAGCTCACAGGGAAGGGTCACTGAAGCTTTCTTT.